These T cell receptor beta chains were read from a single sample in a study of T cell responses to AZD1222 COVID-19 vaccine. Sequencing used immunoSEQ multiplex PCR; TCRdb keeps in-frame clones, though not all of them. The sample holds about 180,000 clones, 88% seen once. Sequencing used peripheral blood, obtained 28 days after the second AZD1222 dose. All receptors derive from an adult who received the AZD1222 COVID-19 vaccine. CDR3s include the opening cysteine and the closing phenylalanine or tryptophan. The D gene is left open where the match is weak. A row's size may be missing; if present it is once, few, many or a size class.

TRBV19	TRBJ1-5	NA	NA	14	CASSISGGNQPQHF	TGTGCCAGTAGTATATCAGGGGGCAATCAGCCCCAGCATTTT
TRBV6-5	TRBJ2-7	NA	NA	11	CASGDSYEQYF	TGTGCCAGCGGGGACTCCTACGAGCAGTACTTC
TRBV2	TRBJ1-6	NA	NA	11	CASRAQSPLHF	TGTGCCAGCAGGGCACAGTCACCCCTCCACTTT
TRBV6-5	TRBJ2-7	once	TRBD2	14	CASSIAGGPYEQYF	TGTGCCAGCAGTATAGCGGGGGGGCCCTACGAGCAGTACTTC
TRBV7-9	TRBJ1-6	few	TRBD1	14	CASSYGQDNSPLHF	TGTGCCAGCAGCTACGGACAGGATAATTCACCCCTCCACTTT
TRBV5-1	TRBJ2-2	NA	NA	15	CASSLEATIAGELFF	TGCGCCAGCAGCTTGGAAGCGACGATCGCCGGGGAGCTGTTTTTT
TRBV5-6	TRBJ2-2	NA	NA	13	CASSLGPWGELFF	TGTGCCAGCAGCTTGGGGCCATGGGGGGAGCTGTTTTTT
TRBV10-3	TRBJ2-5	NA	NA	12	CAISGSQETQYF	TGTGCCATCTCCGGGTCCCAAGAGACCCAGTACTTC
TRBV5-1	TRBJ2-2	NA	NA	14	CASSLVGGGGELFF	TGCGCCAGCAGCTTGGTTGGGGGCGGCGGGGAGCTGTTTTTT
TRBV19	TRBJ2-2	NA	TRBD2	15	CASSMAGLGAGELFF	TGTGCCAGTAGTATGGCGGGACTAGGGGCCGGGGAGCTGTTTTTT
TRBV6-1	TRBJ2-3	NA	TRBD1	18	CASSALSGGRLLTDTQYF	TGTGCCAGCAGTGCCTTATCAGGGGGAAGGTTATTGACGGATACGCAGTATTTT
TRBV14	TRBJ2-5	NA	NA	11	CASSQAETQYF	TGTGCCAGCAGCCAAGCAGAGACCCAGTACTTC
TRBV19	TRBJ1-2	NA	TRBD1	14	CASSTDRAGNGYTF	TGTGCCAGTAGCACGGACAGGGCCGGGAACGGCTACACCTTC
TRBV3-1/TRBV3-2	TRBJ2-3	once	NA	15	CASSTATLNTDTQYF	TGTGCCAGCAGCACGGCGACCCTTAACACAGATACGCAGTATTTT
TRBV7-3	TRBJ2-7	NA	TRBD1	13	CASSGQVNGEQYF	TGTGCCAGCTCTGGACAGGTCAACGGCGAGCAGTACTTC
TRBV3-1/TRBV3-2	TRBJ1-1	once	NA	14	CASSQASLNTEAFF	TGTGCCAGCAGCCAAGCTTCCCTGAACACTGAAGCTTTCTTT
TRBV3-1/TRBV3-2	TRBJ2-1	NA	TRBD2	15	CASSQVLRGGHEQFF	TGTGCCAGCAGCCAAGTTCTGCGGGGGGGACATGAGCAGTTCTTC
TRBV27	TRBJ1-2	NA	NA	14	CASSFRPEARGYTF	TGTGCCAGCAGCTTCCGACCGGAGGCAAGGGGCTACACCTTC
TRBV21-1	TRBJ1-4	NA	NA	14	CASSKTSCNEKLFF	TGTGCCAGCAGCAAAACTAGCTGTAATGAAAAACTGTTTTTT
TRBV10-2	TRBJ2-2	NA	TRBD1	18	CASLGQGQDLANTGELFF	TGCGCCAGCCTGGGACAGGGCCAGGATCTCGCGAACACCGGGGAGCTGTTTTTT
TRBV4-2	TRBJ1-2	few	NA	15	CASSHPPRSGDGYTF	TGTGCCAGCAGCCACCCCCCCAGGTCCGGCGATGGCTACACCTTC
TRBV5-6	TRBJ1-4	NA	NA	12	CASSLFGEKLFF	TGTGCCAGCAGCTTGTTTGGTGAAAAACTGTTTTTT
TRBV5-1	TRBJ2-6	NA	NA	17	CASSSGLTMSGANVLTF	TGCGCCAGCAGCTCGGGACTTACGATGTCTGGGGCCAACGTCCTGACTTTC
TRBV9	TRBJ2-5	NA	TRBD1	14	CASSKTGGRETQYF	TGTGCCAGCAGCAAGACAGGGGGCCGGGAGACCCAGTACTTC
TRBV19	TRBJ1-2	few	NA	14	CASSPLLGGQGYTF	TGTGCCAGTAGTCCCCTATTGGGGGGCCAGGGCTACACCTTC
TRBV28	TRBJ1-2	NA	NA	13	CASMGTTNYGYTF	TGTGCCAGCATGGGTACCACTAACTATGGCTACACCTTC
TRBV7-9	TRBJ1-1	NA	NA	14	CASSLALDGTEAFF	TGTGCCAGCAGCTTAGCGCTGGACGGGACTGAAGCTTTCTTT
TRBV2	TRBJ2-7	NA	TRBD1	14	CASSEAGGRYEQYF	TGTGCCAGCAGTGAAGCAGGGGGCCGCTACGAGCAGTACTTC
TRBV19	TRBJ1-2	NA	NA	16	CASSIAGDTGDYGYTF	TGTGCCAGTAGTATAGCTGGGGACACGGGGGACTATGGCTACACCTTC
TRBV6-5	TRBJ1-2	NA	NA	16	CASSYTQGKFDYGYTF	TGTGCCAGCAGTTACACTCAGGGTAAATTCGACTATGGCTACACCTTC
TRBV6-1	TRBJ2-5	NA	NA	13	CASSDRVAETQYF	TGTGCCAGCAGTGACAGGGTGGCAGAGACCCAGTACTTC
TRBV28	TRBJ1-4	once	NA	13	CASQGPINEKLFF	TGTGCCAGTCAGGGGCCAATAAATGAAAAACTGTTTTTT
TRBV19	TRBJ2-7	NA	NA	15	CASSITTDDGYEQYF	TGTGCCAGTAGTATAACTACCGACGACGGCTACGAGCAGTACTTC
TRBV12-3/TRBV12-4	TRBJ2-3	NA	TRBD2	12	CASSSSGGARNF	TGTGCCAGCAGTTCTAGCGGGGGCGCCAGGAATTTT
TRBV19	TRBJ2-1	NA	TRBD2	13	CASETSGGNEQFF	TGTGCCAGCGAGACTAGCGGGGGCAATGAGCAGTTCTTC
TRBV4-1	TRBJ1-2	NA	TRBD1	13	CASSLNRGSSYTF	TGCGCCAGCAGCCTTAACAGGGGGTCCAGCTACACCTTC
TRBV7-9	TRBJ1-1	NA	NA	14	CASSLEGQNTEAFF	TGTGCCAGCAGCTTAGAAGGGCAGAACACTGAAGCTTTCTTT
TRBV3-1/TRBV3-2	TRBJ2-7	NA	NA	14	CASSYEASAYEQYF	TGTGCCAGCAGTTATGAAGCCAGCGCCTACGAGCAGTACTTC
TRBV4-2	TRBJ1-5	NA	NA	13	CASSRATNRPQHF	TGTGCCAGCAGCCGCGCTACTAACAGGCCCCAGCATTTT
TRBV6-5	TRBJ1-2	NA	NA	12	CASRPTGLGYTF	TGTGCCAGCAGGCCTACAGGGTTGGGCTACACCTTC
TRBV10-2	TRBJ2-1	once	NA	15	CASSEPAGANNEQFF	TGCGCCAGCAGTGAGCCGGCGGGGGCAAACAATGAGCAGTTCTTC
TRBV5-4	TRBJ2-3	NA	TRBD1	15	CASRGDRGLTDTQYF	TGTGCCAGCAGAGGCGACAGGGGTCTAACAGATACGCAGTATTTT
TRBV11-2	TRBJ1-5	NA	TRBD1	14	CASSLRPGGGPQHF	TGTGCCAGCAGCTTAAGGCCAGGGGGAGGTCCCCAGCATTTT
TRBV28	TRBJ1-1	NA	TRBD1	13	CASGQDLNTEAFF	TGTGCCAGTGGACAGGATTTGAACACTGAAGCTTTCTTT
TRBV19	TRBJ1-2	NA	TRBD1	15	CAKKQPGQGYYGYTF	TGTGCCAAGAAACAACCGGGACAGGGCTACTATGGCTACACCTTC
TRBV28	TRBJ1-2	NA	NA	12	CASTRQQYGYTF	TGTGCCAGCACGAGGCAGCAGTATGGCTACACCTTC
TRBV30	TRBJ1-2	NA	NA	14	CAWSVFGGDSGYTF	TGTGCCTGGAGTGTATTTGGCGGGGACTCTGGCTACACCTTC
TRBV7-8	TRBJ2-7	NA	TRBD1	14	CASSPDRALNEQYF	TGTGCCAGCAGCCCAGACAGGGCTCTAAACGAGCAGTACTTC
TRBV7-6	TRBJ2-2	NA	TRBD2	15	CASSPALAGTGELFF	TGTGCCAGCAGCCCCGCACTAGCGGGGACCGGGGAGCTGTTTTTT
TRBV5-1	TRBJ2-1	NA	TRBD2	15	CASSTGLAMVHEQFF	TGCGCCAGCAGCACGGGACTAGCAATGGTCCATGAGCAGTTCTTC
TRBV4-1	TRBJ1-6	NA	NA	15	CASSPQSSYNSPLHF	TGCGCCAGCAGCCCCCAGAGCTCCTATAATTCACCCCTCCACTTT
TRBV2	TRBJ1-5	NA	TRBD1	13	CASGTGGNQPQHF	TGTGCCAGCGGGACAGGGGGCAATCAGCCCCAGCATTTT
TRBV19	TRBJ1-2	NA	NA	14	CASNKMRGEYGYTF	TGTGCCAGTAACAAGATGAGGGGCGAGTATGGCTACACCTTC